This record covers a single T cell receptor beta chain. This sample was taken from a study of T cell responses to AZD1222 COVID-19 vaccine. CDR1 SGDLS and CDR2 YYNGEE come from the germline V gene. With V trimmed by 2 bases and J by 7 bases, 10 bases remained unmatched. The CDR3 sequence is 15 residues long. The method was immunoSEQ multiplex PCR; TCRdb's version includes in-frame clones alone and lacks a portion of them. The sample has 140,000 to 150,000 clones, roughly four fifths seen once. The V call is TRBV9, the J call TRBJ2-7, with TRBD1 matching over 9 bases. Sequenced here: peripheral blood, sampled on day 0 of MenACWY control vaccination. The receptor was derived from an adult in good health. The DNA of the CDR3 is TGTGCCAGCAGCGTCGGGACAGGGACATCTAGGGAGCAGTACTTC. Amino acids: CASSVGTGTSREQYF.